One and the same sample provided the 6 T cell receptor beta chains below, sequenced in a study of STAT5B mutations in CD4+ large granular lymphocyte leukemia. Libraries were prepared by immunoSEQ multiplex PCR; TCRdb keeps only in-frame clonotypes and omits some of them. The table lists 30,000 or so clones, roughly 80% of them singletons, with around 4.6% in the top ten. Specimen: CD4+ T cells from blood buffy coats. All receptors derive from a human donor in good health.

This sequence joins TRBV29-1 and TRBJ2-4; D remains ambiguous. Trimming removed 7 bases from V and 0 bases from J, with 16 bases in between. The CDR3 contains 15 residues. CDR1 and CDR2 (germline): SQVTM, ANQGSEA. This chain's CDR3 is CSARTQALAKNIQYF. Written as DNA, the CDR3 is TGCAGCGCCCGGACGCAAGCTCTAGCCAAAAACATTCAGTACTTC.

This clone was seen more than once but under ten times. V usage is TRBV18 and J usage is TRBJ1-2; weak D call: TRBD1 (6 bases). Germline lookup yields CDR1 KGHSH and CDR2 LQKENI. The CDR3 has 15 amino acids. V lost 3 bases and J lost 0, with 11 bases in between. CDR3 DNA: TGTGCCAGCTCACCCGAGACAGGCACTAACTATGGCTACACCTTC. Amino acid sequence: CASSPETGTNYGYTF.

This rearrangement joins TRBV5-1 to TRBJ2-5, with 8 positions matching TRBD2. CDR1 and CDR2 from the germline V gene are SGHRS and YFSETQ. The CDR3 contains 15 residues. With 0 bases clipped from V and 5 bases from J, the junction kept 6 bases outside the gene matches. In nucleotides, the CDR3 is TGCGCCAGCAGCTTGGACGGGAGGGCCGGGGAGACCCAGTACTTC. Amino acids: CASSLDGRAGETQYF. Full variable domain (rest looked up from reference TRBV5-1 and TRBJ2-5): KAGVTQTPRYLIKTRGQQVTLSCSPISGHRSVSWYQQTPGQGLQFLFEYFSETQRNKGNFPGRFSGRQFSNSRSEMNVSTLELGDSALYLCASSLDGRAGETQYFGPGTRLLVL.

This clone turned up a few times. V usage is TRBV6-5 and J usage is TRBJ1-1, with D unresolved. CDR3 length: 13 residues. V was clipped by 6 bases and J by 0 bases, with 8 bases between them. The germline V gene has CDR1 MNHEY and CDR2 SVGAGI. The CDR3 sequence is CASRRTVNTEAFF. CDR3 sequence (DNA): TGTGCCAGCAGGCGGACGGTGAACACTGAAGCTTTCTTT.

V usage is TRBV2 and J usage is TRBJ2-7, with 9 bases lining up with TRBD2. The J segment lost 4 bases and the V segment lost 3 bases, leaving 7 bases of the junction unmatched. The CDR3 loop spans 15 amino acids. Germline V gene lookup returns CDR1 SNHLY and CDR2 FYNNEI. The CDR3 spells CASSESSGTIYEQYF. As DNA, the CDR3 is TGTGCCAGCAGTGAGTCTAGCGGGACCATATACGAGCAGTACTTC.

The chain joins TRBV7-3 to TRBJ2-7; D is undetermined. Germline assignment: CDR1 SGHTA and CDR2 FQGTGA. The CDR3 is 17 amino acids. With 5 bases removed from V and 5 bases from J, the gap between germline ends came to 25 bases. The CDR3 loop reads CASSLRPRPSRRDEQYF. As DNA, the CDR3 is TGTGCCAGCAGCCTGCGCCCCCGCCCCTCCCGTCGAGACGAGCAGTACTTC. The whole variable domain, filled in from reference TRBV7-3 and TRBJ2-7, reads GAGVSQTPSNKVTEKGKYVELRCDPISGHTALYWYRQSLGQGPEFLIYFQGTGAADDSGLPNDRFFAVRPEGSVSTLKIQRTERGDSAVYLCASSLRPRPSRRDEQYFGPGTRLTVT.